This paragraph covers one T cell receptor beta chain sequence. Its antigen remains unknown. The sample is drawn from a study of Ad26.COV2.S vaccination and SARS-CoV-2 variants. Looking at the study overall: Vaccine-arm donor from the placebo-controlled COV1001 Ad26.COV2.S trial. Study-wide findings and caveats: The analyses of TCR breadth and depth may have understated the size of total T cell responses.

Treatment of the sample: roughly 20 received Ad26.COV2.S at low or high dose, single or two shots; 5 received placebo; per-sample allocation not given. The investigators took samples on day 63 after the first vaccine or placebo injection. Here immunoSEQ multiplex PCR was the method, and the copy in TCRdb shows in-frame clones only, minus some. The table lists 320,000 or so clones, roughly 88% of them singletons, with approximately 5.8% in the top ten. V gave up 4 bases and J gave up 0 bases, with 8 bases separating them. The CDR3 is 14 residues long. The V gene's germline CDR1 is SGHAT and CDR2 FQNNGV.

This material consisted of peripheral blood, taken in a trial of Ad26.COV2.S vaccine versus placebo. The chain combines TRBV11-2 with TRBJ2-3; perhaps TRBD1 as D (7 bases). This clonotype originated in a person between 18 and 65 years old who received the Ad26.COV2.S COVID-19 vaccine or a placebo. DNA of the CDR3: TGTGCCAGCAGCTCAGGGGGGAGCACAGATACGCAGTATTTT. This codes for CASSSGGSTDTQYF.